The source of this T cell receptor (beta chain) is a study of OX40 agonist ivuxolimab in advanced cancers. Study as a whole: Dose-escalation patients had hepatocellular carcinoma, melanoma, renal cell or head and neck cancer. Partial responses were observed in three patients, of whom one had hepatocellular carcinoma and two had cutaneous melanoma. Points from the study as a whole: At 0.1 to 3.0 mg/kg, clonal expansion of CD4+ and CD8+ blood T cells had occurred by week 6. The investigators did not determine what antigen specificity the expanded peripheral T cells had.

The V and J ends lost 1 base and 6 bases, in that order; junction bases with no gene match: 5. CDR1 is SGHVS and CDR2 is FQNEAQ in the germline V gene. The CDR3 is 14 residues long. As concerns this clone: The target antigen is unknown.

Clones were read by immunoSEQ multiplex PCR, and TCRdb kept only the in-frame ones, dropping some. The profile shows approximately 46,000 clones, over 60% of them singletons. This TCR was recovered from an adult with an advanced solid tumor such as melanoma, head and neck, liver or kidney cancer. The chain joins TRBV7-8 to TRBJ1-2, with TRBD1 identical over 7 bases. The starting material was CD4+ or CD8+ T cells sorted from blood, obtained in a trial of the OX40 agonist ivuxolimab. For the CDR3, the DNA is TGTGCCAGCAGCTTAGTAGGGGGCGACAATGGCTACACCTTC. Its protein is CASSLVGGDNGYTF.